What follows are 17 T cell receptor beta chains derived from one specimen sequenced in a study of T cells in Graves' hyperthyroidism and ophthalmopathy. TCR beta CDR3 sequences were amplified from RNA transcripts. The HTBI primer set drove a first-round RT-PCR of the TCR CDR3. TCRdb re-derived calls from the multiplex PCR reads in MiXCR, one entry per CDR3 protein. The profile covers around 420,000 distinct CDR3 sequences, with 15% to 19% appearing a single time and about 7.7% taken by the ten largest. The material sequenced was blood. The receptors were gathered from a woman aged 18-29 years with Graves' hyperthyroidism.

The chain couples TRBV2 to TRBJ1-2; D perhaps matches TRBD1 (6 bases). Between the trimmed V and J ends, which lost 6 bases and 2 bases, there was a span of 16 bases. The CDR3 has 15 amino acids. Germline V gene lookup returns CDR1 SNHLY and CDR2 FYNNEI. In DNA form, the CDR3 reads TGTGCCAGCAGCATCGGACAGCAAGGGAACTATGGCTACACCTTC. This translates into CASSIGQQGNYGYTF. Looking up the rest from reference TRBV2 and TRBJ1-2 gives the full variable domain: EPEVTQTPSHQVTQMGQEVILRCVPISNHLYFYWYRQILGQKVEFLVSFYNNEISEKSEIFDDQFSVERPDGSNFTLKIRSTKLEDSAMYFCASSIGQQGNYGYTFGSGTRLTVV.

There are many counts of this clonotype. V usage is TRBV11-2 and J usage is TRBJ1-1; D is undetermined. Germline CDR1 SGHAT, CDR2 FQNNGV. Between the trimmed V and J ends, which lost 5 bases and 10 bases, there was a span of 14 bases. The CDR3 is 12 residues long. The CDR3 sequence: CASSPDDSGAFF. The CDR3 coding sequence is TGTGCCAGCAGCCCGGACGACTCTGGAGCTTTCTTT.

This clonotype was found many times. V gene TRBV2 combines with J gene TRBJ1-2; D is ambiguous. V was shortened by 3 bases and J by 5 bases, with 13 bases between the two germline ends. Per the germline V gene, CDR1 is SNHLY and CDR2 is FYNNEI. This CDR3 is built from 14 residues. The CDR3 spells CASSEPSIGYGYTF. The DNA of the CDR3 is TGTGCCAGCAGTGAGCCCTCGATTGGGTATGGCTACACCTTC.

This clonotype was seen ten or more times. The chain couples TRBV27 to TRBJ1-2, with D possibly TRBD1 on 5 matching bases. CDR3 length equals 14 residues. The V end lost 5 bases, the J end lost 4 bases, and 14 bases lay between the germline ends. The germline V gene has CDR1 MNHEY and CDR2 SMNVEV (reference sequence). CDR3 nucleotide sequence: TGTGCCAGCAGTACCAGACAGAGTTCCTATGGCTACACCTTC. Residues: CASSTRQSSYGYTF.

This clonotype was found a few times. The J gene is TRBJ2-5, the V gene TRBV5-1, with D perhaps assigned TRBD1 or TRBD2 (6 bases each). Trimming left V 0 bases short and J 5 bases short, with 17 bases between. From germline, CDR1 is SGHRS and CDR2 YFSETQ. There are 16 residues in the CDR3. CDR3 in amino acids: CASSLVWGARVETQYF. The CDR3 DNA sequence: TGCGCCAGCAGCTTGGTGTGGGGGGCGCGAGTGGAGACCCAGTACTTC.

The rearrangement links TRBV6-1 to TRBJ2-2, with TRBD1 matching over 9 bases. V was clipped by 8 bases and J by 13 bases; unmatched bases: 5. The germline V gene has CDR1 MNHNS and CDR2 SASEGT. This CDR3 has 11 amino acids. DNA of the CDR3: TGTGCCAGCGGAAACAGGGGGCGGCTGTTTTTT. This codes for CASGNRGRLFF.

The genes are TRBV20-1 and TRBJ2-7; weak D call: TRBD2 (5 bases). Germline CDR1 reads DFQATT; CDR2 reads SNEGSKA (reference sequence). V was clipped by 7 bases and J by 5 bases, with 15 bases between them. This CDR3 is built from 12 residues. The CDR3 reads CSVNRGINEQYF. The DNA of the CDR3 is TGCAGTGTTAATCGAGGGATCAACGAGCAGTACTTC.

CDR3 in DNA: TGTGCCAGCAGCTTCCCGGGACTCCCTCCCACAGATACGCAGTATTTT. Its translation is CASSFPGLPPTDTQYF. The chain couples TRBV5-4 to TRBJ2-3, with D possibly TRBD2 on 6 matching bases. The CDR3 sequence is 16 residues long. From germline, CDR1 is SGHNT and CDR2 YYREEE (reference sequence). V lost 2 bases to trimming and J lost 2 bases, with 15 bases between them.

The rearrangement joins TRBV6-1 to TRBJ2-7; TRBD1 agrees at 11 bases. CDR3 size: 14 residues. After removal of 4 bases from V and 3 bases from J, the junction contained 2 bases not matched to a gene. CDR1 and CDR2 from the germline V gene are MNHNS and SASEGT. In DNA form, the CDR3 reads TGTGCCAGCAGTGCGGGACAGGGGGTCTACGAGCAGTACTTC. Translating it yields CASSAGQGVYEQYF.

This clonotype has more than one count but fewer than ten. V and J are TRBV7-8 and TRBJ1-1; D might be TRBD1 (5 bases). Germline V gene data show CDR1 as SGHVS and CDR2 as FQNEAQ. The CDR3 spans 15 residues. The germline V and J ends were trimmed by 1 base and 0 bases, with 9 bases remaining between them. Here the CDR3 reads CASSLVTGLNTEAFF. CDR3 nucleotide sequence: TGTGCCAGCAGCTTAGTTACAGGTTTGAACACTGAAGCTTTCTTT.

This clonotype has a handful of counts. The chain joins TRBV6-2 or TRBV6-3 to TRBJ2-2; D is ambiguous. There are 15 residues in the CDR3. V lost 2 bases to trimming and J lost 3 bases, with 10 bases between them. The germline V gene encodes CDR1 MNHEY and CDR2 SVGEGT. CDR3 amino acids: CASSYDGWDTGELFF. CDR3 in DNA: TGTGCCAGCAGTTACGATGGGTGGGACACCGGGGAGCTGTTTTTT.

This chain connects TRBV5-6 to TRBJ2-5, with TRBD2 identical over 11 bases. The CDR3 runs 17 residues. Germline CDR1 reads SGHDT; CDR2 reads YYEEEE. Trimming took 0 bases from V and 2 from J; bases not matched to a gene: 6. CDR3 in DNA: TGTGCCAGCAGCTTGGTAGCGGGGGGGCCGGGGCAAGAGACCCAGTACTTC. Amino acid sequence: CASSLVAGGPGQETQYF.

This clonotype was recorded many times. The CDR3 reads CASRMRWDTYQPQHF. As DNA, the CDR3 is TGTGCCAGCAGGATGAGGTGGGACACCTATCAGCCCCAGCATTTT. J is TRBJ1-5 and V is TRBV27; tentatively, D is TRBD1 (6 bases). The length of the CDR3 is 15 residues. V dropped 6 bases and J dropped 5 bases, with 17 bases sitting between them. Germline-derived CDR1 and CDR2 are MNHEY and SMNVEV (reference sequence).

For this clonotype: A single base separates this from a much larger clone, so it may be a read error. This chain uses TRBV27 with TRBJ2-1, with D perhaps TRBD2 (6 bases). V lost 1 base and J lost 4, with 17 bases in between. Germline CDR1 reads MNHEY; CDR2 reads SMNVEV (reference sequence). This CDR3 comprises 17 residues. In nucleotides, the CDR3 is TGTGCCAGCAGTTTATTGGGACTCTGGATCCTTTACAATGAGCAGTTCTTC. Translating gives CASSLLGLWILYNEQFF.

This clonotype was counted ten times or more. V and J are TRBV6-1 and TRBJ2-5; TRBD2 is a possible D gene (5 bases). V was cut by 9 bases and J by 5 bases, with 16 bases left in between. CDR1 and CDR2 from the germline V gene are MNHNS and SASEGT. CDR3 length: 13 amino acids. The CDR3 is CASSAPESETQYF. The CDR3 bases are TGTGCCAGTAGCGCCCCGGAGTCGGAGACCCAGTACTTC.

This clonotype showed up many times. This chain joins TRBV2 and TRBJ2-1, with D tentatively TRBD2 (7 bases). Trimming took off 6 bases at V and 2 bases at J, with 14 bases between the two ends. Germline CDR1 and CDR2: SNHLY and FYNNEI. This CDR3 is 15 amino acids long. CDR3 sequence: CASRGGAFPYNEQFF. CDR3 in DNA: TGTGCCAGCAGGGGGGGGGCTTTCCCCTACAATGAGCAGTTCTTC.

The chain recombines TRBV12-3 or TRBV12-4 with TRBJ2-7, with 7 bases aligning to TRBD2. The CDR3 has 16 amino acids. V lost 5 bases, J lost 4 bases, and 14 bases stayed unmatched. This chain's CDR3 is CASSPPLGGSRYEQYF. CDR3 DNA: TGTGCCAGCAGTCCCCCGTTAGGCGGGAGTCGGTACGAGCAGTACTTC.